A single sample gave rise to the 8 T cell receptor beta chains below, sequenced in a study of T-cell reconstitution after alpha-beta-depleted transplantation in children. This sample's TCRbeta library carried unique molecular identifier barcodes. A single record per CDR3 protein comes from TCRdb applying MiXCR to the PCR reads. In the table there are about 290,000 distinct CDR3 sequences, nearly 8% of which are singletons. Study conclusions and caveats: Once a year had passed after transplant, T-cell counts and diversity came mostly from newly produced T cells.

These receptors lack a known antigen. Sequencing used peripheral blood, obtained 360 days after TCRalphabeta/CD19-depleted stem cell transplant. The origin of the receptors is a female patient aged 2-15 years who had a stem cell transplant for Fanconi anemia, so the T cells may come from the graft donor.

The DNA of the CDR3 is TGTGCCAGCAGTTTGCATCAGGGTCGGGGGGATCAGCCCCAGCATTTT. It yields the protein CASSLHQGRGDQPQHF. The chain is built from TRBV28 and TRBJ1-5; tentative D call: TRBD1 (5 bases). CDR1 and CDR2 from the germline V gene are MDHEN and SYDVKM. The CDR3 has 16 amino acids. The V gene lost 3 bases and the J gene lost 5 bases, with 17 bases spanning the gap.

This clonotype was counted at least ten times. This sequence joins TRBV27 and TRBJ2-7; 9 bases fit TRBD1. The CDR3 covers 16 residues. The junction had 13 bases not matched to a gene; V was cut back by 6 bases and J by 4 bases. Germline CDR1 is MNHEY and CDR2 is SMNVEV (reference sequence). The CDR3 DNA reads as TGTGCCAGCAGGCTAGTCGGGACAGGGATTTCTTACGAGCAGTACTTC. This sequence encodes CASRLVGTGISYEQYF.

This clonotype showed up just a few times. In nucleotides, the CDR3 is TGCAGTGCTGGACGACAGGGGGGCTATGGCTACACCTTC. Its translation is CSAGRQGGYGYTF. The chain employs TRBV20-1 and TRBJ1-2; 9 nucleotides agree with TRBD1. After removal of 5 bases from V and 4 bases from J, the junction contained 5 bases not matched to a gene. Per germline, CDR1 DFQATT and CDR2 SNEGSKA (reference sequence). The CDR3 has 13 residues.

This clonotype was seen many times. The chain has TRBV20-1 and TRBJ2-7, with D possibly matching TRBD1 (6 bases). Trimming stripped 8 bases from V and 4 bases from J, with 15 bases between. This CDR3 has 12 amino acids. The germline V gene encodes CDR1 DFQATT and CDR2 SNEGSKA (reference sequence). The CDR3 region is CSFQGSEYEQYF. CDR3 in DNA: TGCAGTTTCCAGGGGAGTGAGTACGAGCAGTACTTC.

This clonotype was detected many times. This rearrangement joins TRBV28 to TRBJ2-3; 16 nucleotides match TRBD2. The CDR3 extends over 19 amino acids. The junction had 8 bases not matched to a gene; V was cut back by 3 bases and J by 2 bases. Looked up from germline, CDR1 is MDHEN and CDR2 is SYDVKM. CDR3 loop: CASSFHFGTSGGATDTQYF. DNA for the CDR3: TGTGCCAGCAGTTTCCATTTCGGGACTAGCGGGGGGGCCACAGATACGCAGTATTTT.

The V call is TRBV27, the J call TRBJ1-6; 9 bases align to TRBD1. CDR1 and CDR2 from the germline V gene are MNHEY and SMNVEV (reference sequence). J was trimmed by 7 bases and V by 3 bases; bases with no gene match: 4. The CDR3 runs to 15 residues. The CDR3 DNA reads TGTGCCAGCAGTTTCCGGACAGGGGTCAATTCACCCCTCCACTTT. It codes for CASSFRTGVNSPLHF.

In its sample, this clonotype was seen many times. The chain joins TRBV28 to TRBJ1-5; D is unresolved. CDR1 and CDR2 from the germline V gene are MDHEN and SYDVKM. Between the trimmed V and J ends, which lost 6 bases and 0 bases, there was a span of 12 bases. The CDR3 covers 15 residues. The CDR3, as DNA: TGTGCCAGCAGGAGGTTCGTCCGTAGCAATCAGCCCCAGCATTTT. Its protein product is CASRRFVRSNQPQHF.

V is TRBV3-1 and J is TRBJ1-2; TRBD1 aligns across 7 bases. The CDR3 has 16 residues. From germline, CDR1 is LGHDT and CDR2 YNNKEL (reference sequence). The J segment lost 3 bases and the V segment lost 0 bases, leaving 7 bases of the junction unmatched. CDR3 in amino acids: CASSQDIRGHDYGYTF. The CDR3, as DNA: TGTGCCAGCAGCCAAGATATAAGGGGGCATGACTATGGCTACACCTTC.